Listed here are 26 T cell receptor beta chains from one sample, sequenced in a study of T-cell memory formation after mild COVID-19. TCRdb itself ran the 5' RACE reads through MiXCR, one entry per CDR3 protein. The sample lists fewer than 400,000 distinct CDR3 sequences; over 10% were seen once. Sequencing was done on a sample of PBMCs or a T cell subset sorted from them (not recorded which). The receptors here all came from a man aged 18 to 35 who had mild COVID-19 (a few samples of this study predate the infection). Cell type and time point are not known.

This clonotype showed up just a few times. The genes are TRBV12-3 or TRBV12-4 and TRBJ1-5; D is possibly TRBD1 (5 bases). Trimming took 5 bases from V and 7 from J, leaving 15 bases between them. This CDR3 has 14 residues. The CDR3 loop reads CASSAQGGGQPQHF. CDR3 nucleotides: TGTGCCAGCAGTGCCCAGGGTGGAGGCCAGCCCCAGCATTTT.

This clonotype was observed a few times. The chain has TRBV19 and TRBJ2-3; D perhaps matches TRBD1 (5 bases). This CDR3 region has 13 residues. V shed 8 bases and J shed 2 bases, with 11 bases lying between them. CDR1 is LNHDA and CDR2 is SQIVND in the germline V gene (reference sequence). CDR3 protein: CASSDTFTDTQYF. The CDR3 region has the DNA TGTGCCAGTTCGGACACCTTCACAGATACGCAGTATTTT.

There are a few counts of this clonotype. The chain is built from TRBV5-1 and TRBJ2-1; TRBD2 agrees at 7 bases. CDR3 length: 16 residues. V gave up 1 base and J gave up 7 bases; unmatched junction bases: 11. CDR1 is SGHRS and CDR2 is YFSETQ in the germline V gene. CDR3 residues: CASSLWGGSRGNEQFF. The CDR3 DNA follows: TGCGCCAGCAGCTTGTGGGGGGGAAGCCGAGGGAATGAGCAGTTCTTC. The whole variable domain, filled in from reference TRBV5-1 and TRBJ2-1, reads KAGVTQTPRYLIKTRGQQVTLSCSPISGHRSVSWYQQTPGQGLQFLFEYFSETQRNKGNFPGRFSGRQFSNSRSEMNVSTLELGDSALYLCASSLWGGSRGNEQFFGPGTRLTVL.

The chain employs TRBV6-2 or TRBV6-3 and TRBJ1-3, with 10 bases that match TRBD1. The CDR3 contains 14 residues. From germline, CDR1 is MNHEY and CDR2 SVGEGT. V lost 5 bases and J lost 7; bases outside the gene matches: 5. CDR3 sequence (DNA): TGTGCCAGCAGTCGACCGGGACAGGGGAACACCATATATTTT. It encodes CASSRPGQGNTIYF.

This chain joins TRBV20-1 and TRBJ2-5; D possibly corresponds to TRBD2 (5 bases). The CDR3 is made up of 13 amino acids. The V gene lost 3 bases and the J gene lost 5 bases, with 13 bases spanning the gap. Per the germline V gene, CDR1 is DFQATT and CDR2 is SNEGSKA (reference sequence). The CDR3: CSASGGHHETQYF. CDR3 DNA: TGCAGTGCTAGCGGAGGTCATCATGAGACCCAGTACTTC.

In this sample, this clonotype turned up a few times. The chain has TRBV28 and TRBJ2-3; D uncertain. The CDR3 runs to 14 residues. Trimming pared 3 bases from V and 2 bases from J, leaving 9 bases between. Germline V gene lookup returns CDR1 MDHEN and CDR2 SYDVKM. DNA of the CDR3: TGTGCCAGCAGTTTGCTTTCGGCCACAGATACGCAGTATTTT. Its translation is CASSLLSATDTQYF.

The V and J genes are TRBV5-5 and TRBJ2-2, with a tentative D call TRBD1 (5 bases). V dropped 2 bases and J dropped 6 bases, with 11 bases sitting between them. The CDR3 is 14 amino acids. The germline V gene encodes CDR1 SGHKS and CDR2 YYEKEE (reference sequence). CDR3 residues: CASSFWGPAGELFF. CDR3 bases: TGTGCCAGCAGCTTCTGGGGCCCCGCCGGGGAGCTGTTTTTT.

This chain uses TRBV4-3 with TRBJ1-1; D unclear. Trimming stripped 2 bases from V and 2 bases from J, with 18 bases between. CDR1 is LGHNA, CDR2 YSLEER, per germline. There are 17 residues in the CDR3. The CDR3 protein is CASSQHLSGPVNTEAFF. For the CDR3, the DNA is TGCGCCAGCAGCCAACACCTGTCTGGGCCGGTAAACACTGAAGCTTTCTTT.

This clonotype was seen only a few times. J is TRBJ2-1 and V is TRBV6-2 or TRBV6-3; D remains unclear. In germline, CDR1 is MNHEY, CDR2 SVGEGT. Trimming took 0 bases from V and 8 from J, leaving 2 bases between them. This CDR3 spans 11 amino acids. The CDR3 DNA is TGTGCCAGCAGTTACTCCCATGAGCAGTTCTTC. It codes for CASSYSHEQFF.

This clonotype was seen ten or more times. The chain links TRBV7-9 to TRBJ1-1; TRBD1 might be the D (5 bases). Germline CDR1 SEHNR, CDR2 FQNEAQ (reference sequence). The V end was cut by 4 bases, the J end by 3 bases, with 15 bases between. This CDR3 is 15 amino acids long. The CDR3, as DNA: TGTGCCAGCAGCTCTCGTGGGACGTTAGACACTGAAGCTTTCTTT. Translated, it gives CASSSRGTLDTEAFF.

V gene TRBV5-1 combines with J gene TRBJ2-6; D is undetermined. V lost 4 bases, J lost 0 bases, and 11 bases lay in between. Germline V lookup: CDR1 SGHRS, CDR2 YFSETQ. The CDR3 is 16 residues long. CDR3 amino acids: CASSPVVGSGANVLTF. Here the CDR3 DNA reads TGCGCCAGCAGCCCGGTGGTAGGCTCTGGGGCCAACGTCCTGACTTTC. Looking up the rest from reference TRBV5-1 and TRBJ2-6 gives the full variable domain: KAGVTQTPRYLIKTRGQQVTLSCSPISGHRSVSWYQQTPGQGLQFLFEYFSETQRNKGNFPGRFSGRQFSNSRSEMNVSTLELGDSALYLCASSPVVGSGANVLTFGAGSRLTVL.

This clonotype has only a few counts. This chain connects TRBV5-6 to TRBJ1-2; tentative D call: TRBD1 (5 bases). V shed 5 bases and J shed 3 bases, with 11 bases lying between them. The CDR3 spans 13 residues. Germline-derived CDR1 and CDR2 are SGHDT and YYEEEE. CDR3 region: CASRLRGYYGYTF. CDR3 nucleotide sequence: TGTGCCAGCAGACTTAGGGGCTACTATGGCTACACCTTC.

This clonotype turned up a few times. The chain recombines TRBV10-1 with TRBJ2-2; the D gene is possibly TRBD1 (5 bases). Trimming removed 4 bases from V and 0 bases from J, with 9 bases in between. The CDR3 spans 15 residues. The germline CDR1 and CDR2 sequences are WNHNN and SYGVQD (reference sequence). The CDR3 region is CASSGGATNTGELFF. The CDR3 DNA is TGCGCCAGCAGTGGGGGCGCGACGAACACCGGGGAGCTGTTTTTT.

This clonotype was observed at least ten times. This rearrangement joins TRBV5-8 to TRBJ1-1; 8 nucleotides match TRBD1. The CDR3 spans 16 residues. Germline CDR1 is SGHTS and CDR2 is YDEGEE. V was clipped by 0 bases and J by 3 bases; unmatched bases: 7. This CDR3 reads CASSLGYRGRYTEAFF. The DNA for the CDR3 is TGTGCCAGCAGCTTGGGCTACAGGGGGAGGTACACTGAAGCTTTCTTT.

This clonotype was recorded a few times. This chain uses TRBV11-2 with TRBJ2-3, with 10 bases that match TRBD2. The CDR3 loop spans 20 amino acids. Germline loops: CDR1 SGHAT, CDR2 FQNNGV. J gave up 2 bases and V 2 bases, and 16 bases lay outside the gene matches. CDR3 in DNA: TGTGCCAGCAGCTTACGACCTAGCGGGGGAATGCACGTAAACACAGATACGCAGTATTTT. It is translated as CASSLRPSGGMHVNTDTQYF.

The chain carries TRBV10-3 and TRBJ2-7; D is unresolved. The germline V gene has CDR1 ENHRY and CDR2 SYGVKD. CDR3 length equals 13 residues. Trimming took 7 bases from V and 6 from J, leaving 16 bases between them. The CDR3 reads CAINRRGMFEQYV. The CDR3 bases are TGTGCCATCAACCGACGAGGAATGTTCGAGCAGTACGTC.

This clonotype was detected a few times. The chain has TRBV5-1 and TRBJ2-3, with D possibly TRBD2 on 6 matching bases. Germline values: CDR1 SGHRS, CDR2 YFSETQ. The CDR3 is 16 residues long. Trimming removed 3 bases at V and 8 bases at J, with 22 bases between. The chain's CDR3 is CASSSGNSLALGTQYF. The CDR3 nucleotides are TGCGCCAGCAGCTCGGGAAATTCTCTAGCGTTGGGTACGCAGTATTTT.

This clonotype was observed a few times. One end of the junction is discordant with germline, which a read error may explain. The V and J genes are TRBV12-3 or TRBV12-4 and TRBJ1-2, with 7 bases that match TRBD1. This CDR3 has 8 amino acids. Here the CDR3 DNA reads TGTGCCAGCAGCGGGACAGCTTTC. It encodes CASSGTAF.

The J gene is TRBJ1-2, the V gene TRBV5-1, with 9 bases matching TRBD1. The CDR3 is made up of 16 amino acids. Germline values: CDR1 SGHRS, CDR2 YFSETQ. V lost 4 bases, J lost 6 bases, and 13 bases stayed unmatched. CDR3 DNA sequence: TGCGCCAGCAGCACGATCGACCCGGGACAGGGTAATGGCTACACCTTC. Translation gives CASSTIDPGQGNGYTF.

This clonotype came up a few times. This rearrangement joins TRBV29-1 to TRBJ2-5, with 11 positions matching TRBD2. Germline CDR1 reads SQVTM; CDR2 reads ANQGSEA. V trimming: 1 base; J trimming: 4 bases; junction bases outside the gene matches: 5. CDR3 length equals 15 residues. CDR3 protein: CSVEGASGGRETQYF. CDR3 sequence (DNA): TGCAGCGTTGAAGGGGCTAGCGGGGGGCGAGAGACCCAGTACTTC.

This chain links TRBV27 with TRBJ1-6; D not certain. CDR3 length: 14 amino acids. Deletions cut 4 bases from V and 9 bases from J, with 13 bases between. The germline V gene encodes CDR1 MNHEY and CDR2 SMNVEV (reference sequence). The chain's CDR3 is CASSYIGEPSPLHF. The CDR3 DNA reads as TGTGCCAGCAGTTATATTGGGGAGCCTTCACCCCTCCACTTT.

The chain is built from TRBV29-1 and TRBJ2-2, with a weak D call TRBD1 (7 bases). The CDR3 consists of 14 residues. The V gene's germline CDR1 is SQVTM and CDR2 ANQGSEA. V shed 7 bases and J shed 4 bases, with 16 bases lying between them. CDR3 sequence reads: CSAEGQGGTGELFF. In nucleotides, the CDR3 is TGCAGCGCCGAAGGCCAGGGGGGCACCGGGGAGCTGTTTTTT.

This clonotype has only a few counts. The chain is built from TRBV6-5 and TRBJ2-2, with TRBD1 identical over 7 bases. Germline V lookup: CDR1 MNHEY, CDR2 SVGAGI. J lost 4 bases, V lost 2 bases, and 7 bases had no gene match. The CDR3 totals 16 residues. CDR3 residues: CASSYTSTGITGELFF. In DNA form, the CDR3 reads TGTGCCAGCAGTTACACCTCGACAGGGATCACCGGGGAGCTGTTTTTT.

This clonotype was seen more than once but under ten times. The chain joins TRBV5-1 to TRBJ1-2; a possible D gene is TRBD1 (5 bases). The ends were cut back, 2 bases at V and 8 bases at J, with 28 bases in the middle. The CDR3 consists of 18 residues. The germline gives CDR1 SGHRS, CDR2 YFSETQ. CDR3 protein: CASSLFGTANLQASGYTF. CDR3 nucleotides: TGCGCCAGCAGCTTATTTGGGACGGCCAATCTTCAAGCGAGCGGCTACACCTTC.

A few counts support this clonotype. J is TRBJ2-2 and V is TRBV6-1; D remains ambiguous. This CDR3 is 14 amino acids long. The V end lost 3 bases, the J end lost 5 bases, and 10 bases lay between the germline ends. Germline V gene data show CDR1 as MNHNS and CDR2 as SASEGT. The CDR3 coding sequence is TGTGCCAGCAGTGACAGTTTTTGGACCGGGGAGCTGTTTTTT. It specifies CASSDSFWTGELFF.

This chain links TRBV6-2 or TRBV6-3 with TRBJ2-1, with a possible D match to TRBD2 (6 bases). V was clipped by 7 bases and J by 4 bases, with 8 bases between them. The CDR3 has 12 residues. The V gene's germline CDR1 is MNHEY and CDR2 SVGEGT. The CDR3 spells CASTGTYNEQFF. The CDR3 DNA follows: TGTGCCAGCACAGGGACTTACAATGAGCAGTTCTTC.